This T cell receptor (beta chain) was identified in a study of molecular identifiers for immune sequencing clone quantification. TCRdb recomputed calls from the PCR reads with MiXCR, one row per CDR3 protein. The table includes about 320,000 distinct CDR3 sequences, roughly 24% detected once. The CDR3 has 12 amino acids. CDR1 is SGDLS and CDR2 is YYNGEE in the germline V gene. Worth noting for this clonotype: This may come from a read error, since a much larger clone is one base off.

This sequence originates from a human donor in good health. Some libraries in this study had Jurkat cell RNA spiked in. The chain recombines TRBV9 with TRBJ2-1; D ambiguous. Sequencing was carried out using naive CD8+ T cells from blood, with Jurkat cell RNA spiked in. Subset here: FACS-sorted CD8+CD4-CCR7+CD45RA+ naive T cells. CDR3 amino acids: CASSSRLNGQFF. For the CDR3, the DNA is TGTGCCAGCAGCTCACGGTTGAATGGGCAGTTCTTC.